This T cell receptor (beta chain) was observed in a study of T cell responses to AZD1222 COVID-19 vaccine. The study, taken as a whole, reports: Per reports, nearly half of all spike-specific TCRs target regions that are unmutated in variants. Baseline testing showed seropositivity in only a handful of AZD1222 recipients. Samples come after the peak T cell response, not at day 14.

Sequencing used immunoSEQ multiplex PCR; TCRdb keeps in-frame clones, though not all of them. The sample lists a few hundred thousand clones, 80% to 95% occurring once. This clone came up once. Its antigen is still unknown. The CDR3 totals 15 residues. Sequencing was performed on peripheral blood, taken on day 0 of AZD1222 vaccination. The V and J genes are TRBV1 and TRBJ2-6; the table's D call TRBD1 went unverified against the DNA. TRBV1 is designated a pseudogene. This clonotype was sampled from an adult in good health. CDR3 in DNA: TGCACCAGCAGCGGGGCCCAAAGTCGGGCCAACGTCCTGACTTTC. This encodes CTSSGAQSRANVLTF.